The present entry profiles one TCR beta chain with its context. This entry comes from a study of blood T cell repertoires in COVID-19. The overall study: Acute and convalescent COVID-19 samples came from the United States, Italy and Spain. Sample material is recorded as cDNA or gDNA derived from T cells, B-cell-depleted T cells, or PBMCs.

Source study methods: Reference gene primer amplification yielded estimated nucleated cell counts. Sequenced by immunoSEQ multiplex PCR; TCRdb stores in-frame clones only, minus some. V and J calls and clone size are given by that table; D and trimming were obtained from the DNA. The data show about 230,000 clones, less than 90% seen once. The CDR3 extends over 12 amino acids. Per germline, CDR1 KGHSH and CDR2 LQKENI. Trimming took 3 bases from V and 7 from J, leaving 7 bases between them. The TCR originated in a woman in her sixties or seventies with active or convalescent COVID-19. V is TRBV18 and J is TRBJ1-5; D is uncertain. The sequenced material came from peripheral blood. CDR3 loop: CASSPYGQPQHF. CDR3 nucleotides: TGTGCCAGCTCACCTTACGGGCAGCCCCAGCATTTT.